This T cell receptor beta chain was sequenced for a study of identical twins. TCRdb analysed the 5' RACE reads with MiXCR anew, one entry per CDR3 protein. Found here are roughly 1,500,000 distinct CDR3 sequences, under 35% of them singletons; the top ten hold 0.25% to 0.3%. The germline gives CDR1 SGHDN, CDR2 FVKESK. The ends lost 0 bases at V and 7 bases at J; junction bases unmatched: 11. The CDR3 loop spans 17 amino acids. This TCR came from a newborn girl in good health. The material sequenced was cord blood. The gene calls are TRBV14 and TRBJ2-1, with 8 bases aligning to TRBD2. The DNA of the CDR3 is TGTGCCAGCAGCCAAGATCGGGAGTCGGGGGGGCTAAATGAGCAGTTCTTC. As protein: CASSQDRESGGLNEQFF.